Each of the 22 T cell receptor beta chains below was sequenced from the same sample in a study of T-cell memory formation after mild COVID-19 (TCRdb year 2021). The library was built by means of 5' RACE. TCRdb names Illumina NovaSeq 6000 as the instrument used. TCRdb reanalyzed the raw reads on its own, using fastp at Q25 for trimming and MiXCR for clone calling, and kept in-frame beta chains. Rows are unified per CDR3 protein, each entry keeping the most common DNA and genes. For this sample the table gives under 550,000 distinct CDR3 sequences, of which roughly 18% were detected only once. Clones ranked in the top ten supply approximately 21% of the sample. The material sequenced was PBMCs or a T cell subset sorted from them (not recorded which). The receptors shown here come from a man aged 18 to 29 who had mild COVID-19 (a few samples of this study predate the infection). The sample titles of this study are shuffled in the database, so cell type and time point are left out; the donor was told from shared clones.

The chain has TRBV20-1 and TRBJ2-7; D gene ambiguous. Germline CDR1 is DFQATT and CDR2 is SNEGSKA (reference sequence). V was clipped by 0 bases and J by 2 bases, with 5 bases between them. The CDR3 spans 12 residues. CDR3 nucleotide sequence: TGCAGTGCTAGAGACGGCCCCTACGAGCAGTACTTC. It specifies CSARDGPYEQYF.

This clonotype was counted a few times. The rearrangement joins TRBV5-4 to TRBJ1-2; tentatively, D is TRBD1 (6 bases). The V end was cut by 0 bases, the J end by 5 bases, with 14 bases between. This CDR3 has 15 residues. Germline CDR1 and CDR2: SGHNT and YYREEE (reference sequence). The DNA for the CDR3 is TGTGCCAGCAGCTTGGCCGCGGGGGCGGATTATGGCTACACCTTC. Translating it yields CASSLAAGADYGYTF.

This clonotype was recorded a few times. The rearrangement links TRBV27 to TRBJ2-3; a possible D gene is TRBD2 (5 bases). Deletions cut 2 bases from V and 6 bases from J, with 9 bases between. Germline loops: CDR1 MNHEY, CDR2 SMNVEV (reference sequence). The CDR3 totals 13 residues. The CDR3 sequence: CASSLAGVDTQYF. The CDR3 coding sequence is TGTGCCAGCAGTTTAGCCGGGGTTGATACGCAGTATTTT.

The sample holds many counts of this clonotype. The chain employs TRBV7-9 and TRBJ2-3; D is possibly TRBD1 (6 bases). The CDR3 length is 13 residues. The V gene's germline CDR1 is SEHNR and CDR2 FQNEAQ (reference sequence). The ends were cut back, 8 bases at V and 7 bases at J, with 16 bases in the middle. The CDR3 sequence: CASSPDSRYTQYF. Here the CDR3 DNA reads TGTGCCAGCTCCCCGGACAGCAGGTATACGCAGTATTTT.

This clonotype was recorded a few times. The chain links TRBV12-1 to TRBJ1-6; the table gives TRBD1 as D, unverified against the DNA. TRBV12-1 is a known pseudogene. The CDR3 has 17 amino acids. The CDR3 loop reads CASSQTARSSYNSPLHF. CDR3 nucleotides: TGTGCCAGCAGCCAGACAGCGAGGAGCTCCTATAATTCACCCCTCCACTTT.

The rearrangement uses TRBV4-3 and TRBJ1-3; D might be TRBD1 (6 bases). The CDR3 covers 15 residues. V lost 1 base and J 2 bases, leaving 9 bases between the germline ends. Germline CDR1 reads LGHNA; CDR2 reads YSLEER. CDR3 bases: TGCGCCAGCAGCCAAGGCCGGACAGCTGGAAACACCATATATTTT. Protein sequence: CASSQGRTAGNTIYF.

This clonotype occurred a few times. This sequence joins TRBV7-7 and TRBJ2-5; 10 bases match TRBD2. Trimming at V came to 2 bases and at J to 5 bases, leaving 8 bases not matched to a gene. The CDR3 extends over 16 amino acids. The V gene's germline CDR1 is SSHAT and CDR2 FNYEAQ (reference sequence). CDR3 sequence reads: CASSLRVASGGETQYF. The CDR3 coding sequence is TGTGCCAGCAGCTTAAGGGTCGCTAGCGGGGGTGAGACCCAGTACTTC.

V and J are TRBV29-1 and TRBJ1-1; TRBD1 is a possible D gene (6 bases). Germline lookup yields CDR1 SQVTM and CDR2 ANQGSEA. This CDR3 has 12 amino acids. The CDR3 loop is CSAGTSSVNAFF. In nucleotides, the CDR3 is TGCAGTGCCGGGACATCTAGTGTCAACGCTTTCTTT.

This clonotype was observed a few times. The rearrangement links TRBV3-1 to TRBJ1-6; 7 nucleotides match TRBD1. Looked up from germline, CDR1 is LGHDT and CDR2 is YNNKEL (reference sequence). V shed 1 base and J 12 bases; nucleotides not matched to a gene: 12. This CDR3 has 16 residues. Here the CDR3 reads CASSQGLGRGIGPLHF. CDR3 DNA: TGTGCCAGCAGCCAAGGTTTGGGCAGGGGGATTGGACCCCTCCACTTT. Filled out from reference TRBV3-1 and TRBJ1-6, the complete variable domain reads DTAVSQTPKYLVTQMGNDKSIKCEQNLGHDTMYWYKQDSKKFLKIMFSYNNKELIINETVPNRFSPKSPDKAHLNLHINSLELGDSAVYFCASSQGLGRGIGPLHFGNGTRLTVT.

This clonotype has just a few counts. The gene calls are TRBV20-1 and TRBJ2-7; D gene uncertain. Germline loops: CDR1 DFQATT, CDR2 SNEGSKA (reference sequence). This CDR3 is 13 amino acids long. Here the CDR3 DNA reads TGCAGTGCCAGAGACACATTATCCTACGAGCAGTACGTC. Amino acids: CSARDTLSYEQYV.

This clonotype has just a few counts. This rearrangement joins TRBV20-1 to TRBJ1-2; weak D call: TRBD1 (6 bases). The V gene lost 0 bases and the J gene lost 7 bases, with 18 bases spanning the gap. The length of the CDR3 is 15 residues. Per germline, CDR1 DFQATT and CDR2 SNEGSKA (reference sequence). The CDR3 spells CSAREDAQGSGGYTF. CDR3 DNA sequence: TGCAGTGCTAGAGAGGACGCTCAGGGGTCTGGTGGCTACACCTTC.

This clonotype was counted a few times. This chain connects TRBV13 to TRBJ2-7; 8 nucleotides agree with TRBD1. In germline, CDR1 is PRHDT, CDR2 FYEKMQ (reference sequence). This CDR3 has 17 residues. The junction had 19 bases not matched to a gene; V was cut back by 5 bases and J by 7 bases. The CDR3 spells CASSLDSLGQGAGEQYF. CDR3 sequence (DNA): TGTGCCAGCAGCCTCGATTCCCTTGGACAGGGCGCGGGGGAGCAGTACTTC.

A few counts support this clonotype. The chain couples TRBV5-5 to TRBJ1-5; D gene uncertain. Germline CDR1 and CDR2: SGHKS and YYEKEE (reference sequence). This CDR3 has 13 residues. V was shortened by 0 bases and J by 9 bases, with 10 bases between the two germline ends. CDR3 sequence (DNA): TGTGCCAGCAGCTTGGGAACCGCGTGGCCCCAGCATTTT. As protein: CASSLGTAWPQHF.

The CDR3 loop reads CASSPGQAKNIQYF. CDR3 sequence (DNA): TGTGCCAGCAGCCCCGGACAGGCGAAAAACATTCAGTACTTC. The genes are TRBV7-3 and TRBJ2-4; 7 positions match TRBD1. Germline V CDR1 and CDR2: SGHTA, FQGTGA. The junction had 5 bases not matched to a gene; V was cut back by 5 bases and J by 4 bases. This CDR3 is 14 amino acids long.

The CDR3 sequence: CASSPTSGGTQYF. The CDR3 DNA sequence: TGTGCCAGCAGCCCTACTAGCGGGGGGACTCAGTACTTC. The V and J genes are TRBV7-2 and TRBJ2-4, with 12 bases identical to TRBD2. The germline V gene encodes CDR1 SGHTA and CDR2 FQGNSA. The CDR3 runs to 13 residues. V shed 5 bases and J 12 bases; nucleotides not matched to a gene: 5. Drawing the rest from reference TRBV7-2 and TRBJ2-4, the complete variable domain is GAGVSQSPSNKVTEKGKDVELRCDPISGHTALYWYRQSLGQGLEFLIYFQGNSAPDKSGLPSDRFSAERTGGSVSTLTIQRTQQEDSAVYLCASSPTSGGTQYFGAGTRLSVL.

The chain has TRBV3-1 and TRBJ2-2; no firm D call. The CDR3 runs 14 residues. The V end was cut by 1 base, the J end by 4 bases, with 7 bases between. CDR1 is LGHDT and CDR2 is YNNKEL in the germline V gene (reference sequence). The CDR3 protein is CASSQVYSTGELFF. CDR3 DNA sequence: TGTGCCAGCAGCCAAGTTTACTCCACCGGGGAGCTGTTTTTT.

This sequence joins TRBV25-1 and TRBJ2-3; 9 nucleotides align to TRBD2. The CDR3 has 16 residues. J lost 1 base, V lost 1 base, and 3 bases had no gene match. The germline V gene has CDR1 MGHDK and CDR2 SYGVNS. The CDR3 loop reads CASSESRGGRTDTQYF. DNA of the CDR3: TGTGCCAGCAGTGAATCGCGGGGGGGGCGCACAGATACGCAGTATTTT.

There are a few counts of this clonotype. V usage is TRBV28 and J usage is TRBJ1-5; D is undetermined. This CDR3 has 16 residues. Germline lookup yields CDR1 MDHEN and CDR2 SYDVKM. The germline V and J ends were trimmed by 5 bases and 2 bases, with 16 bases remaining between them. CDR3 amino acids: CASSLVPWDGNQPQHF. The CDR3, as DNA: TGTGCCAGCAGTCTAGTCCCGTGGGATGGCAATCAGCCCCAGCATTTT. Drawing the rest from reference TRBV28 and TRBJ1-5, the complete variable domain is DVKVTQSSRYLVKRTGEKVFLECVQDMDHENMFWYRQDPGLGLRLIYFSYDVKMKEKGDIPEGYSVSREKKERFSLILESASTNQTSMYLCASSLVPWDGNQPQHFGDGTRLSIL.

Ten or more counts support this clonotype. The gene calls are TRBV7-2 and TRBJ1-2, with 7 bases matching TRBD1. CDR3 length: 12 residues. Germline V gene data show CDR1 as SGHTA and CDR2 as FQGNSA. Losses at the gene ends were 9 bases for V and 8 bases for J; bases not matched to a gene: 9. The CDR3 region is CASGDSRKGYTF. As DNA, the CDR3 is TGTGCCAGTGGGGACAGTCGTAAAGGCTACACCTTC.

There are a few counts of this clonotype. V and J are TRBV28 and TRBJ2-5; D possibly corresponds to TRBD1 (7 bases). This CDR3 comprises 11 residues. V was cut by 10 bases and J by 7 bases, with 13 bases left in between. Germline lookup yields CDR1 MDHEN and CDR2 SYDVKM. CDR3 sequence reads: CATAGGRTQYF. In DNA, the CDR3 is TGTGCCACCGCAGGGGGGAGGACCCAGTACTTC.

This clonotype appeared once. The V gene is TRBV27, the J gene TRBJ2-7; TRBD2 agrees at 11 bases. Looked up from germline, CDR1 is MNHEY and CDR2 is SMNVEV (reference sequence). The length of the CDR3 is 17 residues. Germline trimming cut 4 bases from V and 1 base from J; bases unmatched to any gene: 9. The CDR3 DNA reads TGTGCCAGCAGTTCCCCCCCGCGGACTAGCGGGTCCTACGAGCAGTACGTC. The encoded protein is CASSSPPRTSGSYEQYV.

This clonotype occurred a few times. The chain uses TRBV5-1 and TRBJ1-2, with D possibly TRBD1 on 5 matching bases. This CDR3 has 13 residues. Germline V lookup: CDR1 SGHRS, CDR2 YFSETQ. Trimming shortened V by 3 bases and J by 6 bases, and 12 bases separated the two germline ends. The CDR3, as DNA: TGCGCCAGCAGCTCAGGGTTTTCTGATGGCTACACCTTC. Encoded protein: CASSSGFSDGYTF.